These 6 T cell receptor beta chains came from one sample sequenced in a study of PD-L1 blockade in urothelial cancer. The method was immunoSEQ multiplex PCR; TCRdb's version includes in-frame clones alone and lacks a portion of them. The table lists approximately 50,000 clones, about 85% of them singletons. This sample comprised PBMCs, obtained around atezolizumab (anti-PD-L1) treatment. Receptors were obtained from a man aged 55 to 70 with urothelial cancer.

The chain employs TRBV6-1 and TRBJ2-3, with 8 bases aligning to TRBD2. CDR1 is MNHNS and CDR2 is SASEGT in the germline V gene. The V and J ends lost 5 bases and 1 base, in that order; junction bases with no gene match: 5. CDR3 length: 15 amino acids. The CDR3 region has the DNA TGTGCCAGCAGTACACCGGGACTAGGCACAGATACGCAGTATTTT. Translating it yields CASSTPGLGTDTQYF.

The chain uses TRBV28 and TRBJ2-7; no definite D call. CDR1 is MDHEN and CDR2 is SYDVKM in the germline V gene. This CDR3 is 13 amino acids long. V was pared by 10 bases and J by 0 bases, with 13 bases between. Written as DNA, the CDR3 is TGTGCCACCATGAGGCCTAACTCCTACGAGCAGTACTTC. Translated, it gives CATMRPNSYEQYF.

This chain uses TRBV7-8 with TRBJ1-4; the D is unclear. The CDR3 covers 14 residues. Germline V CDR1 and CDR2: SGHVS, FQNEAQ. V dropped 5 bases and J dropped 8 bases, with 15 bases sitting between them. This CDR3 is CASSRRTVGEKLFF. For the CDR3, the DNA is TGTGCCAGCAGCCGAAGGACTGTAGGAGAAAAACTGTTTTTT. Full variable domain (outside the CDR3, taken from reference TRBV7-8 and TRBJ1-4): GAGVSQSPRYKVAKRGQDVALRCDPISGHVSLFWYQQALGQGPEFLTYFQNEAQLDKSGLPSDRFFAERPEGSVSTLKIQRTQQEDSAVYLCASSRRTVGEKLFFGSGTQLSVL.

The chain employs TRBV18 and TRBJ1-2, with 7 bases lining up with TRBD1. With 2 bases clipped from V and 2 bases from J, the junction kept 5 bases outside the gene matches. Germline V gives CDR1 KGHSH, CDR2 LQKENI. The CDR3 spans 15 residues. In DNA, the CDR3 is TGTGCCAGCTCACCAAGTACAGGGGAGAACTATGGCTACACCTTC. This codes for CASSPSTGENYGYTF.

V gene TRBV2 combines with J gene TRBJ2-2; D is unresolved. The CDR3 totals 14 residues. Germline assignment: CDR1 SNHLY and CDR2 FYNNEI. The ends were cut back, 7 bases at V and 0 bases at J, with 9 bases in the middle. CDR3 loop: CASNRLANTGELFF. As DNA, the CDR3 is TGTGCCAGCAATAGACTGGCGAACACCGGGGAGCTGTTTTTT.

The CDR3 loop reads CASSLERNQPQHF. DNA for the CDR3: TGTGCCAGCAGCTTAGAGAGGAATCAGCCCCAGCATTTT. The rearrangement joins TRBV11-2 to TRBJ1-5; unclear D gene. The V gene lost 0 bases and the J gene lost 4 bases, with 4 bases spanning the gap. The germline CDR1 and CDR2 sequences are SGHAT and FQNNGV. This CDR3 is built from 13 residues.